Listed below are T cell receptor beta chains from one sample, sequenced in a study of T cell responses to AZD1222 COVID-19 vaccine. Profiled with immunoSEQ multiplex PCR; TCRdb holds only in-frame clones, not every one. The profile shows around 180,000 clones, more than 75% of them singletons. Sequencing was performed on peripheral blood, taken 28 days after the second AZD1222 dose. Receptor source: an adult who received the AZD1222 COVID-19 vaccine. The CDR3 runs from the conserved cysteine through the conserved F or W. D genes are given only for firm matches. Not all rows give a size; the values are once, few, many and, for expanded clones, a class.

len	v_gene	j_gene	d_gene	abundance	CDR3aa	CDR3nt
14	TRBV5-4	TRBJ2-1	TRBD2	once	CASSSTSGHNEQFF	TGTGCCAGCAGTTCAACTAGCGGTCACAATGAGCAGTTCTTC
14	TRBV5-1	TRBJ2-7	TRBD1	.	CASSATGWSYEQYF	TGCGCCAGCAGCGCGACAGGGTGGTCCTACGAGCAGTACTTC
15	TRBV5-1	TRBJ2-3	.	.	CASSSGTHSTDTQYF	TGCGCCAGCAGCTCGGGGACCCATAGCACAGATACGCAGTATTTT
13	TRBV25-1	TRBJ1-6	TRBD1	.	CASRDRGGSPLHF	TGTGCCAGCAGGGACAGGGGGGGGTCACCCCTCCACTTT
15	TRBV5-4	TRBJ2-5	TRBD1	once	CASSSGTGIKETQYF	TGTGCCAGCAGCTCCGGGACAGGGATTAAAGAGACCCAGTACTTC
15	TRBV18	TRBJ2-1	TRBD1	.	CASSPRQGADNEQFF	TGTGCCAGCTCACCACGTCAGGGGGCCGACAATGAGCAGTTCTTC
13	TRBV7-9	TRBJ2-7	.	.	CASSLVSGHEQYF	TGTGCCAGCAGCTTAGTTTCAGGGCACGAGCAGTACTTC
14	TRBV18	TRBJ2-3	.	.	CASSSQRYTDTQYF	TGTGCCAGCTCATCTCAGCGGTACACAGATACGCAGTATTTT
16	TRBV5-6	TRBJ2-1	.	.	CASSLEQVAAYNEQFF	TGTGCCAGCAGCTTGGAACAGGTCGCTGCCTACAATGAGCAGTTCTTC
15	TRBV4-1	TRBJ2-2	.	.	CASSQDGLNTGELFF	TGCGCCAGCAGCCAAGATGGGTTGAACACCGGGGAGCTGTTTTTT
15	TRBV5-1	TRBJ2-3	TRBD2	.	CASDEPAGSTDTQYF	TGCGCCAGCGACGAGCCAGCGGGGTCCACAGATACGCAGTATTTT
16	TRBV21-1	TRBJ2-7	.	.	CASSKRYLAFSYEQYF	TGTGCCAGCAGCAAACGCTACCTAGCCTTCTCCTACGAGCAGTACTTC
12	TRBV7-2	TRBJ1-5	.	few	CASSLVGQPQHF	TGTGCCAGCAGCTTAGTGGGTCAGCCCCAGCATTTT
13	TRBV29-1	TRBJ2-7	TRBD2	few	CSVSSGRTYEQYF	TGCAGCGTCTCTAGCGGGAGGACATACGAGCAGTACTTC
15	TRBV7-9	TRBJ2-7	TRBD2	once	CASSLEAGGAHEQYF	TGTGCCAGCAGCTTAGAAGCGGGAGGGGCACACGAGCAGTACTTC
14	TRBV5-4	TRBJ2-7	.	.	CASSTGTYNYEQYF	TGTGCCAGCAGCACCGGGACATATAACTACGAGCAGTACTTC
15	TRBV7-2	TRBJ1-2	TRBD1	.	CASSLFPGQGYGYTF	TGTGCCAGCAGCTTATTCCCGGGACAGGGCTATGGCTACACCTTC
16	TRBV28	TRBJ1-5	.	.	CASSSAGTPSNQPQHF	TGTGCCAGCAGTTCTGCCGGGACACCTAGCAATCAGCCCCAGCATTTT
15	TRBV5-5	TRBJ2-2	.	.	CASSPTNLFTGELFF	TGTGCCAGCAGCCCTACCAATTTATTCACCGGGGAGCTGTTTTTT
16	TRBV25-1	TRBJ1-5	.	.	CASSDSGEIGDQPQHF	TGTGCCAGCAGTGACTCAGGGGAAATCGGAGATCAGCCCCAGCATTTT
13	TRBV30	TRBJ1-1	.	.	CAWSRGVGTEAFF	TGTGCCTGGAGTAGGGGGGTGGGCACTGAAGCTTTCTTT
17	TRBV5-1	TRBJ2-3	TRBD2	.	CASSLGLAGGMADTQYF	TGCGCCAGCAGCCTAGGACTAGCGGGAGGAATGGCAGATACGCAGTATTTT
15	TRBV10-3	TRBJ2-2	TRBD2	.	CAISGAGANTGELFF	TGTGCCATCAGTGGGGCGGGGGCGAACACCGGGGAGCTGTTTTTT
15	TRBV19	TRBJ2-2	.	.	CASSIVVANTGELFF	TGTGCCAGTAGTATAGTGGTCGCTAACACCGGGGAGCTGTTTTTT
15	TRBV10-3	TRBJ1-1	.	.	CAISALARGGAEAFF	TGTGCCATCAGTGCCCTAGCCCGAGGGGGGGCTGAAGCTTTCTTT
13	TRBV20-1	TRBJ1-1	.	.	CSASTHLNTEAFF	TGCAGTGCTAGTACGCACTTAAACACTGAAGCTTTCTTT
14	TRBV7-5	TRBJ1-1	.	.	CARSSRGLNTEAFF	TGTGCCAGAAGCAGCAGGGGATTGAACACTGAAGCTTTCTTT